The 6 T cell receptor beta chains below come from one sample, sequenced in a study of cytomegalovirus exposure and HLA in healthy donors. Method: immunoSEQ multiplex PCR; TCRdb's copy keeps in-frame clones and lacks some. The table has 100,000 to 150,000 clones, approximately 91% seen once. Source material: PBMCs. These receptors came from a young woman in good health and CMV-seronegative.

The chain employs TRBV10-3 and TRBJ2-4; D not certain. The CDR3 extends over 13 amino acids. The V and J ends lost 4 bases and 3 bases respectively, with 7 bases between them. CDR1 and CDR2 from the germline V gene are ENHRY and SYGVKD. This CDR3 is CAISGSGKNIQYF. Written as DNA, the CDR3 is TGTGCCATCAGTGGGAGTGGCAAAAACATTCAGTACTTC.

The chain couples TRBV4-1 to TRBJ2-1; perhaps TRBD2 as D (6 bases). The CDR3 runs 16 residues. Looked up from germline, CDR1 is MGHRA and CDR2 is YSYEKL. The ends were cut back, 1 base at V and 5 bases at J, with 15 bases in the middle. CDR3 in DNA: TGCGCCAGCAGCCAAGGTATGGGACTCCTTGACAATGAGCAGTTCTTC. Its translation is CASSQGMGLLDNEQFF.

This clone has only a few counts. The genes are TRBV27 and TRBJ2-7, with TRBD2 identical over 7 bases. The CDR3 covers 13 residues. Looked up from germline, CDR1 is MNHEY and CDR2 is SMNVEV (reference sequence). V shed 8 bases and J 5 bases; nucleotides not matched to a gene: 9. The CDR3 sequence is CASCVAGDHEQYF. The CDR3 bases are TGTGCCAGCTGTGTTGCGGGGGACCACGAGCAGTACTTC.

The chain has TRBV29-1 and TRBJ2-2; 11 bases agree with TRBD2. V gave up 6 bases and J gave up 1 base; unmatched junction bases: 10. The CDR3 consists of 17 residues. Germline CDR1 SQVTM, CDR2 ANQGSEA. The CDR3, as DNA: TGCAGCGTGAACTTAGCGGGAGGGCGAGGGAACACCGGGGAGCTGTTTTTT. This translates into CSVNLAGGRGNTGELFF.

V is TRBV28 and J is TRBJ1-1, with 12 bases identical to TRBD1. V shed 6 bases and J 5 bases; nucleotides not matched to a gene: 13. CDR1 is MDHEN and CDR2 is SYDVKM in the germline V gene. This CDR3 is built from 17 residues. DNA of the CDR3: TGTGCCAGCAGACTGATCCCGGGACAGGGGGCGCGAACTGAAGCTTTCTTT. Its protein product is CASRLIPGQGARTEAFF.

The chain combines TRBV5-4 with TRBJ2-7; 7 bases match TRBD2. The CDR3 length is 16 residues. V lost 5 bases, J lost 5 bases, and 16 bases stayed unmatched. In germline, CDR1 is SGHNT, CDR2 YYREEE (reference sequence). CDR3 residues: CASRGPGGRLWDEQYF. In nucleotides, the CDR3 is TGTGCCAGCAGAGGGCCTGGCGGGAGACTGTGGGACGAGCAGTACTTC.